This is a list of T cell receptor beta chains from one sample in a study of blood T cells in healthy people across ages. TCRdb reprocessed the 5' RACE reads via MiXCR and lists one record per CDR3 protein. The sample lists 540,000 or so distinct CDR3 sequences; 24% were seen once. The data also belong to a second study, concerning T cells of mothers and their children.

Sequencing was performed on blood. The source of these receptors is a boy between 10 and 17 years old in good health. The CDR3 runs from the conserved cysteine through the conserved F or W. D genes are given only for firm matches. Only some rows state a clone size, as once, few, many or a class for expanded clones.

size	V	J	D	DNA	CDR3
NA	TRBV2	TRBJ2-7	TRBD2	TGTGCCAGCAGTGAAGGGACTAGCGGGGGACCCTACGAGCAGTACTTC	CASSEGTSGGPYEQYF
few	TRBV12-5	TRBJ1-2	NA	TGTGCTAGTGGTTTGGGAGCAGGGGTAGACTATGGCTACACCTTC	CASGLGAGVDYGYTF
few	TRBV20-1	TRBJ2-5	TRBD2	TGCAGTGCTAGAGATATGGATTTGGGGAGTCTAGCGGGGGGGTCCGGGGCCCAGTACTTC	CSARDMDLGSLAGGSGAQYF
many	TRBV7-2	TRBJ2-7	NA	TGTGCCAGCAGCCCAGACCCCCCCTACGAGCAGTACTTC	CASSPDPPYEQYF
NA	TRBV30	TRBJ1-1	TRBD1	TGTGCCTGGAGTTCTGGGACAGGACCCATGAACACTGAAGCTTTCTTT	CAWSSGTGPMNTEAFF
NA	TRBV3-1	TRBJ2-5	TRBD2	TGTGCCAGCAGCCAAGGAGGACTAGCGAACTATCAAGAGACCCAGTACTTC	CASSQGGLANYQETQYF
NA	TRBV5-4	TRBJ2-7	TRBD1	TGTGCCAGCAGCTTGTCGCCGGCAGGGGGTAACGAGCAGTACTTC	CASSLSPAGGNEQYF
NA	TRBV14	TRBJ1-1	NA	TGTGCCAGCAGCCAAGTGCTGGGAAAAGCTTTCTTT	CASSQVLGKAFF
few	TRBV4-1	TRBJ2-7	NA	TGCGCCAGCAGCCAAGATCTCCTCTACGAGCAGTACTTC	CASSQDLLYEQYF
few	TRBV6-6	TRBJ2-7	TRBD2	TGTGCCAGCAGCCTTTCCGGGGGGTACTCCTCCTACGAGCAGTACTTC	CASSLSGGYSSYEQYF
NA	TRBV14	TRBJ2-3	NA	TGTGCCAGCAGCCCCTCTTCGGACCTCACAGATACGCAGTATTTT	CASSPSSDLTDTQYF
NA	TRBV20-1	TRBJ2-3	NA	TGCAGTGCTAGAGATTTTTTCTCCCAAACGACAGGCCCTAGCACAGATACGCAGTATTTT	CSARDFFSQTTGPSTDTQYF
many	TRBV27	TRBJ2-7	NA	TGTGCCAGCAGACAGGGTCTCAACGAGCAGTACTTC	CASRQGLNEQYF
NA	TRBV9	TRBJ2-1	TRBD2	TGTGCCAGCAGCGCTAAACCAGGAACTAGCGGGGGAACCTACAATGAGCAGTTCTTC	CASSAKPGTSGGTYNEQFF
NA	TRBV7-9	TRBJ2-7	NA	TGTGCCAGCAGCCCAACGGACAGAGGACGCTACGAGCAGTACTTC	CASSPTDRGRYEQYF
few	TRBV5-1	TRBJ2-7	NA	TGCGCCAGCAGCTTGCTGGCCGACGTTACCTACGAGCAGTACTTC	CASSLLADVTYEQYF
NA	TRBV9	TRBJ2-2	TRBD1	TGTGCCAGCAGCGTAGATTCGTCGTGGACAGGGAGTATGGCCGGGGAGCTGTTTTTT	CASSVDSSWTGSMAGELFF
NA	TRBV7-2	TRBJ2-5	TRBD2	TGTGCCAGCAACGGTTATGGGGGGAGGGAAAAGACCCAGTACTTC	CASNGYGGREKTQYF
few	TRBV5-1	TRBJ2-7	TRBD1	TGCGCCAGCAGCTTGGCCGGACAGGGGCCCCTCCTCTCCTACGAGCAGTACTTC	CASSLAGQGPLLSYEQYF
few	TRBV3-1	TRBJ2-1	TRBD1	TGTGCCAGCAGCCGCGGGACAGGGGGCTCCTACAATGAGCAGTTCTTC	CASSRGTGGSYNEQFF
few	TRBV12-3/TRBV12-4	TRBJ2-7	NA	TGTGCCAGCAGTTTTTCCCGCTACGAGCAGTACTTC	CASSFSRYEQYF
few	TRBV29-1	TRBJ2-3	TRBD2	TGCAGCGTCAGACTAGCGGGAGGGCATCTCACAGATACGCAGTATTTT	CSVRLAGGHLTDTQYF
NA	TRBV5-5	TRBJ1-1	NA	TGTGCCAGCAGCGGAACAGGGAGGGGGAACACTGAAGCTTTCTTT	CASSGTGRGNTEAFF
few	TRBV9	TRBJ2-2	NA	TGTGCCAGCAGCACCTTAGAGACCGGGGAGCTGTTTTTT	CASSTLETGELFF
NA	TRBV7-3	TRBJ1-6	NA	TGTGCCAGCAGCCACGGGCCGTGGTCACCCCTCCACTTT	CASSHGPWSPLHF
few	TRBV27	TRBJ2-5	TRBD1	TGTGCCAGCAGGCGGACAGGGCTCGGGCAAGAGACCCAGTACTTC	CASRRTGLGQETQYF
NA	TRBV29-1	TRBJ2-3	NA	TGCAGCGTTGAAGATCGGGCTAGCGCAAGCACAGATACGCAGTATTTT	CSVEDRASASTDTQYF
NA	TRBV6-1	TRBJ1-4	TRBD1	TGTGCCAGCACAGACAGGGGCGGTGCCAATGAAAAACTGTTTTTT	CASTDRGGANEKLFF
few	TRBV7-9	TRBJ2-7	NA	TGTGCCAGCAGGAGGGGCAGCTCCTACGAGCAGTACTTC	CASRRGSSYEQYF
NA	TRBV9	TRBJ2-4	NA	TGTGCCAGCGGACGGGGCGCCTGGGGGCGCGGTGGCAAAAACATTCAGTACTTC	CASGRGAWGRGGKNIQYF
NA	TRBV20-1	TRBJ1-2	NA	TGCAGTGAGCATGAGTTTTACGGCTACACCTTC	CSEHEFYGYTF
NA	TRBV4-3	TRBJ2-7	NA	TGCGCCAGCAGCCAAGAGGCGTGGAGGGGTGGCCACGAGCAGTACTTC	CASSQEAWRGGHEQYF
NA	TRBV29-1	TRBJ1-1	NA	TGCAGCGTTGAAGGCATGACAGGAGCGAACACTGAAGCTTTCTTT	CSVEGMTGANTEAFF
NA	TRBV4-3	TRBJ2-3	TRBD1	TGCGCCAGCAGCCAAGATCTGGGACAGGGCCCAGATACGCAGTATTTT	CASSQDLGQGPDTQYF
few	TRBV6-1	TRBJ2-5	TRBD2	TGTGCCAGCACTGGGACTAGCGGGGGCCGGTTTGAAGAGACCCAGTACTTC	CASTGTSGGRFEETQYF
few	TRBV7-9	TRBJ2-7	TRBD2	TGTGCCAGCTGGCTAGCGGGATCGGATAGCGAGCAGTACTTC	CASWLAGSDSEQYF
NA	TRBV28	TRBJ1-1	TRBD1	TGTGCCAGCCCCCCGTTGGAGGCAGGGGGGACTGAAGCTTTCTTT	CASPPLEAGGTEAFF
NA	TRBV4-3	TRBJ2-7	NA	TGCGCCAGCAGCCAAGATTTCGCAGAAACCTACGAGCAGTACTTC	CASSQDFAETYEQYF
NA	TRBV25-1	TRBJ2-7	NA	TGTGCCAGCAGTTCCCCCGCACGGGGGAACTACGAGCAGTACTTC	CASSSPARGNYEQYF
NA	TRBV19	TRBJ2-1	NA	TGTGCCAGTTCGGTGAACCTGTACAATGAGCAGTTCTTC	CASSVNLYNEQFF
once	TRBV11-2	TRBJ2-2	TRBD2	TGTGCCAGCAGCCGTAGCGGGGGGGTTGACACCGGGGAGCTGTTTTTT	CASSRSGGVDTGELFF
few	TRBV20-1	TRBJ2-1	NA	TGCAGTGCTAGAGATCACGTCGACGGAGCGGGCAACAATGAGCAGTTCTTC	CSARDHVDGAGNNEQFF
NA	TRBV29-1	TRBJ2-3	NA	TGCAGCGTAGGACGAGCTAGCACAGATACGCAGTATTTT	CSVGRASTDTQYF
NA	TRBV7-9	TRBJ2-5	NA	TGTGCCAGCAGCTTATCGGCGGGGTATTCAGTGGAGACCCAGTACTTC	CASSLSAGYSVETQYF
few	TRBV28	TRBJ1-5	NA	TGTGCCAGCAGTCAAGGGCAGCCCCAGCATTTT	CASSQGQPQHF
few	TRBV9	TRBJ2-2	NA	TGTGCCAGCAGCGTAGGCAGGGAAATAATCGGGGAGCTGTTTTTT	CASSVGREIIGELFF
NA	TRBV5-1	TRBJ2-5	NA	TGCGCCAGCAGAGGAGGAGGGGAAGAGACCCAGTACTTC	CASRGGGEETQYF
few	TRBV12-5	TRBJ1-6	NA	TGTGCTAGTGGGTACGGGGGTCGGGATAATTCACCCCTCCACTTT	CASGYGGRDNSPLHF
NA	TRBV28	TRBJ1-1	TRBD1	TGTGCCAGCAGTTCTCCAGGGACAGGGATCACTGAAGCTTTCTTT	CASSSPGTGITEAFF
NA	TRBV4-3	TRBJ2-7	TRBD1	TGCGCCAGCAGCCAAGATCAAGGGGGCCCCTACGAGCAGTACTTC	CASSQDQGGPYEQYF
NA	TRBV9	TRBJ2-7	TRBD1	TGTGCCAGCAGCGATCGGACAGGGGGCGAAAACTACGAGCAGTACTTC	CASSDRTGGENYEQYF
NA	TRBV4-1	TRBJ1-2	NA	TGCGCCAGCAGCCAAGATACCCGGGACCAGGGTCCCTATGGCTACACCTTC	CASSQDTRDQGPYGYTF
NA	TRBV19	TRBJ2-7	NA	TGTGCCAGCAGCGGGACACTAGACTCCTACGAGCAGTACTTC	CASSGTLDSYEQYF
NA	TRBV7-3	TRBJ1-2	NA	TGTGCCAGCAGCGAAGCCCATGGGGGTGGCTACACCTTC	CASSEAHGGGYTF
NA	TRBV28	TRBJ1-3	NA	TGTGCCAGCAGCCCCCAGTTACAGGGACCTCGAAACACCATATATTTT	CASSPQLQGPRNTIYF
few	TRBV18	TRBJ2-1	TRBD1	TGTGCCAGCTCACCACCGCAGGGGGCGAGGTCCTACAATGAGCAGTTCTTC	CASSPPQGARSYNEQFF
NA	TRBV27	TRBJ2-7	NA	TGTGCCAGCGGACCCGTCCCAGGGTCCTACGAGCAGTACTTC	CASGPVPGSYEQYF
few	TRBV9	TRBJ2-1	TRBD2	TGTGCCAGCAGCGTTCAGGTTGCGGGGGGGTTCAATGAGCAGTTCTTC	CASSVQVAGGFNEQFF
few	TRBV15	TRBJ2-1	NA	TGTGCCACCAGCAGACAGGGGAGCTCCTACAATGAGCAGTTCTTC	CATSRQGSSYNEQFF
few	TRBV4-3	TRBJ2-5	TRBD2	TGCGCCAGCAGCCAAGCGGGAGGGCCGGAAGAGACCCAGTACTTC	CASSQAGGPEETQYF